Below, 13 T cell receptor beta chains from the same sample are listed, as sequenced in a study of blood T cells in healthy people across ages. A second PCR, run for about 7 to 11 cycles, used a sample-barcoded 5' primer plus a J-beta primer mix. TCRdb fed the 5' RACE reads into MiXCR, producing one record per CDR3 protein. The sample contains about 1.5 million distinct CDR3 sequences, approximately 39% of which appear only once. Sequencing was done on a sample of blood. The receptors here all came from a woman under 30 in good health.

With respect to this clonotype: This may arise from a read error, as a much more abundant clone is one base away. V and J are TRBV12-3 or TRBV12-4 and TRBJ2-3; 7 bases map to TRBD1. V lost 5 bases to trimming and J lost 2 bases; unmatched junction nucleotides: 7. The CDR3 length is 15 residues. CDR3 loop: CASSLDRVITDTQYF. In DNA form, the CDR3 reads TGTGCCAGCAGTCTCGACAGGGTGATCACAGATACGCAGTATTTT.

The table lists this clonotype with a count of one. The chain employs TRBV19 and TRBJ1-1; D call uncertain. Trimming cost V 0 bases and J 7 bases, with 9 bases left between them. The V gene's germline CDR1 is LNHDA and CDR2 SQIVND (reference sequence). The CDR3 runs 13 residues. DNA of the CDR3: TGTGCCAGTAGTATAGATCTATGGGGTGAAGCTTTCTTT. Amino acids: CASSIDLWGEAFF.

The chain carries TRBV7-9 and TRBJ2-3; possible D gene TRBD1, 6 bases. Germline CDR1 reads SEHNR; CDR2 reads FQNEAQ (reference sequence). Trimming took off 8 bases at V and 2 bases at J, with 20 bases between the two ends. This CDR3 has 16 residues. The CDR3 bases are TGTGCCAGCCGTACAATCACAGGGTCCGACACAGATACGCAGTATTTT. Translating gives CASRTITGSDTDTQYF.

This clonotype showed up just a few times. This rearrangement joins TRBV12-3 or TRBV12-4 to TRBJ1-2; D is possibly TRBD1 (6 bases). The V gene lost 7 bases and the J gene lost 6 bases, with 15 bases spanning the gap. CDR3 length: 13 amino acids. The CDR3 DNA reads TGTGCCAGCACCCCCGACAGGTTTGATGGCTACACCTTC. This sequence encodes CASTPDRFDGYTF.

This chain connects TRBV6-6 to TRBJ1-4; 7 nucleotides match TRBD1. Trimming at V came to 7 bases and at J to 7 bases, leaving 6 bases not matched to a gene. This CDR3 is built from 13 residues. The germline gives CDR1 MNHNY, CDR2 SVGAGI (reference sequence). CDR3 in amino acids: CASKRRQGEKLFF. DNA of the CDR3: TGTGCCAGCAAAAGAAGACAGGGTGAAAAACTGTTTTTT.

This clonotype came up a few times. This chain uses TRBV24-1 with TRBJ2-7; perhaps TRBD2 as D (5 bases). The V end was cut by 5 bases, the J end by 5 bases, with 12 bases between. Germline CDR1 reads KGHDR; CDR2 reads SFDVKD. The CDR3 has 13 amino acids. The CDR3 here is CATSATGDHEQYF. CDR3 DNA sequence: TGTGCCACCAGTGCCACCGGGGATCACGAGCAGTACTTC.

The table lists this clonotype with a few counts. CDR3 nucleotide sequence: TGCAGTGCTAGTATCGCTAGCGGGGCATACTCCTACAATGAGCAGTTCTTC. Translating it yields CSASIASGAYSYNEQFF. J is TRBJ2-1 and V is TRBV20-1, with 9 bases lining up with TRBD2. J was trimmed by 0 bases and V by 3 bases; bases with no gene match: 9. Per the germline V gene, CDR1 is DFQATT and CDR2 is SNEGSKA (reference sequence). CDR3 length equals 17 residues.

The sample holds many counts of this clonotype. The chain carries TRBV12-5 and TRBJ2-1; no reliable D call. CDR1 is LGHNT, CDR2 FRNRAP, per germline. The CDR3 spans 10 residues. Trimming left V 6 bases short and J 8 bases short, with 5 bases between. CDR3 loop: CASGGHEQFF. In DNA, the CDR3 is TGTGCTAGTGGGGGCCATGAGCAGTTCTTC.

This clonotype was seen a handful of times. The chain links TRBV29-1 to TRBJ1-2; tentatively, D is TRBD1 (5 bases). The CDR3 runs 15 residues. The germline V gene has CDR1 SQVTM and CDR2 ANQGSEA. Trimming removed 8 bases at V and 4 bases at J, with 23 bases between. CDR3 loop: CSLARVGAVSYGYTF. The DNA of the CDR3 is TGCAGCCTTGCCCGCGTCGGGGCCGTATCCTATGGCTACACCTTC.

The chain combines TRBV5-1 with TRBJ2-5; 8 bases agree with TRBD2. J was trimmed by 5 bases and V by 5 bases; bases with no gene match: 14. The CDR3 contains 16 residues. The germline CDR1 and CDR2 sequences are SGHRS and YFSETQ. The CDR3: CASRRLLAEPSETQYF. CDR3 nucleotides: TGCGCCAGCAGAAGGTTACTAGCGGAGCCCTCGGAGACCCAGTACTTC.

As to this clonotype: The junction and the germline gene differ at one end; a read error may be behind it. The chain recombines TRBV24-1 with TRBJ2-2; 10 bases agree with TRBD1. CDR1 is KGHDR, CDR2 SFDVKD, per germline. This CDR3 is built from 18 residues. CDR3 sequence reads: CATSVTGQGFPGTGELFF. CDR3 nucleotide sequence: TGTGCCACCAGTGTCACGGGACAGGGGTTTCCGGGCACCGGGGAGTTGTTTTTT.

This clonotype came up a few times. V and J are TRBV5-8 and TRBJ2-2, with D possibly being TRBD1 (5 bases). V lost 4 bases, J lost 0 bases, and 13 bases lay in between. CDR3 length: 16 amino acids. Germline values: CDR1 SGHTS, CDR2 YDEGEE. Here the CDR3 DNA reads TGTGCCAGCAGCGGTCCCCAGGGATCGAACACCGGGGAGCTGTTTTTT. Protein product: CASSGPQGSNTGELFF.

This rearrangement joins TRBV4-2 to TRBJ1-2; D ambiguous. Germline lookup yields CDR1 LGHNA and CDR2 YNFKEQ. The CDR3 loop spans 14 amino acids. Trimming removed 0 bases from V and 4 bases from J, with 9 bases in between. The DNA of the CDR3 is TGTGCCAGCAGCCAAGATCTGGCGGTCTATGGCTACACCTTC. Translation: CASSQDLAVYGYTF.